This entry concerns a single T cell receptor beta chain. Its target is unknown. The naive CD8 population came from CD45RO-negative cells selected for CCR7, without terminally differentiated effector memory CD45RA+ cells. Study processing details: Without quality scores, immunoSEQ junctional reads could not be filtered like full-length reads. The repertoire was sequenced with immunoSEQ multiplex PCR; TCRdb's copy has only in-frame clones and lacks some. The V and J calls and clone size come from that table; D and trimming were worked out from the DNA. The data hold around 2,000,000 clones, with roughly 91% observed a single time. This sample was taken from a study of shared clonotypes between healthy human individuals. The V gene lost 2 bases and the J gene lost 3 bases, with 8 bases spanning the gap. Germline CDR1 is MNHEY and CDR2 is SMNVEV (reference sequence). The CDR3 runs to 13 residues. Study observations and caveats: Estimated richness was generally greater in naive than memory subsets. Incompleteness in sorted-subset sequencing, despite large depth, was shown by rarefaction. Clonotypes shared by all four donors outscored non-shared clonotypes in generation probability.

Sequenced material: naive CD8+ T cells from PBMCs. The chain recombines TRBV27 with TRBJ2-7; no definite D call. The TCR comes from a young man in good health. Some clones in this sample may be carry-over from other donors' samples. CDR3 sequence: CASSLRLHYEQYF. Written as DNA, the CDR3 is TGTGCCAGCAGTTTACGGCTACACTACGAGCAGTACTTC.